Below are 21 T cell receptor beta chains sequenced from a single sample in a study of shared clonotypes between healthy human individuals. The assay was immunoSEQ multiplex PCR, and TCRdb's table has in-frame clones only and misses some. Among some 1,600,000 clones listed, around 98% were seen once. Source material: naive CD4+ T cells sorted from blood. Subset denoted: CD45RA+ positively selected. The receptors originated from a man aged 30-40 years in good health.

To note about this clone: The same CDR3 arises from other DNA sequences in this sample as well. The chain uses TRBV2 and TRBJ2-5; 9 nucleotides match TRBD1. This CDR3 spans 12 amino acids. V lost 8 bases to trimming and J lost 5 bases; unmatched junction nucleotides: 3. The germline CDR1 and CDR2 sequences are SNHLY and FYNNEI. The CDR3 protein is CASSDRGETQYF. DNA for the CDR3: TGTGCCAGCTCAGACAGGGGGGAGACCCAGTACTTC.

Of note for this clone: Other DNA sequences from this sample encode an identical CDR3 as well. CDR3 nucleotide sequence: TGTGCCAGCAGTCTACAGGGTTCTGGCTACACCTTC. It yields the protein CASSLQGSGYTF. V is TRBV28 and J is TRBJ1-2, with a possible D match to TRBD1 (6 bases). The length of the CDR3 is 12 residues. Deletions cut 5 bases from V and 7 bases from J, with 11 bases between. Germline values: CDR1 MDHEN, CDR2 SYDVKM.

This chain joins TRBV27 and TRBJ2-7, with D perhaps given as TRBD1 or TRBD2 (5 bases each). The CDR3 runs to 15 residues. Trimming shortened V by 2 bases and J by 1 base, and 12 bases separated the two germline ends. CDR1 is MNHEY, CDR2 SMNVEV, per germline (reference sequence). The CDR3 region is CASSLIGTESYEQYF. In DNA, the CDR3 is TGTGCCAGCAGTTTAATCGGGACGGAGTCCTACGAGCAGTACTTC.

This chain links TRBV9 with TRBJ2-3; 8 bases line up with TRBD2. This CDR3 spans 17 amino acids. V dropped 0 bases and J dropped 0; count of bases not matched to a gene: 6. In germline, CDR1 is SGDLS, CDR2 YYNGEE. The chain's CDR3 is CASSVGRGGPSTDTQYF. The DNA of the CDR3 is TGTGCCAGCAGCGTAGGACGGGGGGGACCAAGCACAGATACGCAGTATTTT.

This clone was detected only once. The DNA of the CDR3 is TGTGCCAGCAGCATGGGAGGGGCAAGGGCCTACGAGCAGTACTTC. It encodes CASSMGGARAYEQYF. J is TRBJ2-7 and V is TRBV6-5; 7 bases are a match to TRBD2. CDR3 size: 15 residues. Germline V gives CDR1 MNHEY, CDR2 SVGAGI. The V segment lost 6 bases and the J segment 2 bases; nucleotides outside the gene matches: 10.

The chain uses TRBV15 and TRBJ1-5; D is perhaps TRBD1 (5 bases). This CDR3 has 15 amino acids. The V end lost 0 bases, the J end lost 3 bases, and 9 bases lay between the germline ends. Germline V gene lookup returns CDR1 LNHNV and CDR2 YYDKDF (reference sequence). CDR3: CATSRERTSNQPQHF. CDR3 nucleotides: TGTGCCACCAGCAGAGAAAGGACATCCAATCAGCCCCAGCATTTT.

The CDR3 sequence: CASSFTKGVGTEAFF. The CDR3 DNA follows: TGTGCCAGCAGCTTTACCAAGGGGGTAGGGACTGAAGCTTTCTTT. The V and J genes are TRBV5-8 and TRBJ1-1; maybe TRBD1 (6 bases). Per the germline V gene, CDR1 is SGHTS and CDR2 is YDEGEE. The CDR3 is 15 residues long. The V gene lost 2 bases and the J gene lost 5 bases, with 16 bases spanning the gap.

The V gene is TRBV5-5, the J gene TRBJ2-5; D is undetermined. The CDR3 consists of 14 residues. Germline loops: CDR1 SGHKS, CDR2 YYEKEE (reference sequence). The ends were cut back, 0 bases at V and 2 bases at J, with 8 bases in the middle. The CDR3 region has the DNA TGTGCCAGCAGCTTGGCCGGGCAGCAAGAGACCCAGTACTTC. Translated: CASSLAGQQETQYF.

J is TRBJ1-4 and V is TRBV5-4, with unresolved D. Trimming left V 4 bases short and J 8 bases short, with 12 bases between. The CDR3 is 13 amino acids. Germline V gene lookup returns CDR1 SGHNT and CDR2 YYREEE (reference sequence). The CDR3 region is CASSPAAEEKLFF. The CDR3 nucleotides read TGTGCCAGCAGCCCGGCGGCTGAGGAAAAACTGTTTTTT.

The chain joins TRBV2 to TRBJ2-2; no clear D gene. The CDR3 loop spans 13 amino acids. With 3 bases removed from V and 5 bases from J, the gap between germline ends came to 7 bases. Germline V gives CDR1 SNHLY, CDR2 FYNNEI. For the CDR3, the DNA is TGTGCCAGCAGTGAGCCCCTGACCGGGGAGCTGTTTTTT. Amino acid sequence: CASSEPLTGELFF. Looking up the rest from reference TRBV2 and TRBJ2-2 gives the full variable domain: EPEVTQTPSHQVTQMGQEVILRCVPISNHLYFYWYRQILGQKVEFLVSFYNNEISEKSEIFDDQFSVERPDGSNFTLKIRSTKLEDSAMYFCASSEPLTGELFFGEGSRLTVL.

The DNA of the CDR3 is TGCGCCAGCAGCCCGTCGGGCCTGCGGGCTCCCCAGCATTTT. Protein: CASSPSGLRAPQHF. V usage is TRBV4-3 and J usage is TRBJ1-5; D is uncertain. Per germline, CDR1 LGHNA and CDR2 YSLEER. V lost 4 bases and J lost 10, with 17 bases in between. The CDR3 runs 14 residues.

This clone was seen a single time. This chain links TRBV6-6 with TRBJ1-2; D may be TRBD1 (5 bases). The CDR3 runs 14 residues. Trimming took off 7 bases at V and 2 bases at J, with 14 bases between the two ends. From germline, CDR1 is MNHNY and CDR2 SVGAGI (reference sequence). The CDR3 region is CASKPGTDNYGYTF. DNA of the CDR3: TGTGCCAGCAAACCCGGGACGGACAACTATGGCTACACCTTC.

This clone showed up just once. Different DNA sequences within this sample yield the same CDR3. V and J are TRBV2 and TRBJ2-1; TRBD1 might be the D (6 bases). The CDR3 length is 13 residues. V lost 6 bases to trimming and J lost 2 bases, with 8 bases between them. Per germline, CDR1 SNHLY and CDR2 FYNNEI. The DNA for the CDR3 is TGTGCCAGCAGCTGGGACACCTACAATGAGCAGTTCTTC. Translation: CASSWDTYNEQFF.

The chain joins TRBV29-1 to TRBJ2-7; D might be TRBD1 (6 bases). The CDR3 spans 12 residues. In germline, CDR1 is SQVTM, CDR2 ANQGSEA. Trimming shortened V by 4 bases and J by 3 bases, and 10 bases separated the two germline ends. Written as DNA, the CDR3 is TGCAGCGTTGTGGGGACACTCTACGAGCAGTACTTC. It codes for CSVVGTLYEQYF.

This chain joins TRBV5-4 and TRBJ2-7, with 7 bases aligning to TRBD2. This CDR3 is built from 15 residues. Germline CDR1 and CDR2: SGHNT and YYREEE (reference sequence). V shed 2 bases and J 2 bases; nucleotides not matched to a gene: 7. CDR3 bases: TGTGCCAGCAGCTTTTTCGGGAGGAAAGCCTACGAGCAGTACTTC. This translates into CASSFFGRKAYEQYF.

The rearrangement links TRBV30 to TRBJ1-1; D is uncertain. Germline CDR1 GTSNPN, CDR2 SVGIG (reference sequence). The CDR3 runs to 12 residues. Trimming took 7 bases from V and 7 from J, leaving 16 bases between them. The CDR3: CALISGHLEAFF. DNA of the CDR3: TGTGCCTTAATATCTGGGCACCTTGAAGCTTTCTTT.

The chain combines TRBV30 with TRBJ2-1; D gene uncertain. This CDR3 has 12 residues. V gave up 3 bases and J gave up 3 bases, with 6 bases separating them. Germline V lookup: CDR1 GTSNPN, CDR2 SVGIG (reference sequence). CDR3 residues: CAWSKNYNEQFF. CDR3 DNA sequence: TGTGCCTGGAGCAAGAACTACAATGAGCAGTTCTTC. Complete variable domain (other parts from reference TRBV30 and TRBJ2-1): SQTIHQWPATLVQPVGSPLSLECTVEGTSNPNLYWYRQAAGRGLQLLFYSVGIGQISSEVPQNLSASRPQDRQFILSSKKLLLSDSGFYLCAWSKNYNEQFFGPGTRLTVL.

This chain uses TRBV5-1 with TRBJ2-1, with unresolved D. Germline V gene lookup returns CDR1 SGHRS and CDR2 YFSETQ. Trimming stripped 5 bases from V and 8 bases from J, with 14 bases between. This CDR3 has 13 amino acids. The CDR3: CASSRLSMDEQFF. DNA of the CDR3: TGCGCCAGCAGTCGTCTTAGCATGGATGAGCAGTTCTTC.

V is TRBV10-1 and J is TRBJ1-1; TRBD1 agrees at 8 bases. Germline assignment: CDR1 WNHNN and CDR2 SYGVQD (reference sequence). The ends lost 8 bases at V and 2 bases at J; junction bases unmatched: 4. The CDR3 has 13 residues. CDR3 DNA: TGCGCCAGCGCTGGACAGGGAAACACTGAAGCTTTCTTT. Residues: CASAGQGNTEAFF.

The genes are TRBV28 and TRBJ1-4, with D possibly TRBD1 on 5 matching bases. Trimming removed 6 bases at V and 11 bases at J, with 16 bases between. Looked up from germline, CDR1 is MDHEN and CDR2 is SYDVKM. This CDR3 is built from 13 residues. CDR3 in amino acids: CASRGTPGLKLFF. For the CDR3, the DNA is TGTGCCAGCAGAGGGACCCCTGGGCTGAAACTGTTTTTT. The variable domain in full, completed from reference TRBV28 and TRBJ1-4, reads DVKVTQSSRYLVKRTGEKVFLECVQDMDHENMFWYRQDPGLGLRLIYFSYDVKMKEKGDIPEGYSVSREKKERFSLILESASTNQTSMYLCASRGTPGLKLFFGSGTQLSVL.

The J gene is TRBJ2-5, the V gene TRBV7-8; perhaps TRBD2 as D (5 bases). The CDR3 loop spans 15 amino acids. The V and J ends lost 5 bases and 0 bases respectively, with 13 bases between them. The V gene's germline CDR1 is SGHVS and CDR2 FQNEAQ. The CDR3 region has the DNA TGTGCCAGCAGCCCGAGGGCCGCTTACCAAGAGACCCAGTACTTC. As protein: CASSPRAAYQETQYF.